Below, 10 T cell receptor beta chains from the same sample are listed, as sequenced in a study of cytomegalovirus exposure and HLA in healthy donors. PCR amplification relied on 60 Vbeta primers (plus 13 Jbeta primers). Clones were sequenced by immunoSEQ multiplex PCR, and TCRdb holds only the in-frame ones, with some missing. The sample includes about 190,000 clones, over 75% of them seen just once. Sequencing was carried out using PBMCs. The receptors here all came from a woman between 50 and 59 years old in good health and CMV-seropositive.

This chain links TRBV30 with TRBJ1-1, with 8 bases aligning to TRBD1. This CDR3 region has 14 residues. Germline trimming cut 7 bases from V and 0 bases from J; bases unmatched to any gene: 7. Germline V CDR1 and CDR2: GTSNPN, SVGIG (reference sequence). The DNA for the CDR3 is TGTGCCTTAACAGGGGGGATTTTGAACACTGAAGCTTTCTTT. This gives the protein CALTGGILNTEAFF. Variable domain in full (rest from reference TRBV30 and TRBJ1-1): SQTIHQWPATLVQPVGSPLSLECTVEGTSNPNLYWYRQAAGRGLQLLFYSVGIGQISSEVPQNLSASRPQDRQFILSSKKLLLSDSGFYLCALTGGILNTEAFFGQGTRLTVV.

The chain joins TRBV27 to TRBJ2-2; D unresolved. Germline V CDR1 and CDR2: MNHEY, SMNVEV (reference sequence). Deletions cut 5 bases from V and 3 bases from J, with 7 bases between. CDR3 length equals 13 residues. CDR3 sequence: CASSLLDTGELFF. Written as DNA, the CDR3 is TGTGCCAGCAGTCTACTCGACACCGGGGAGCTGTTTTTT.

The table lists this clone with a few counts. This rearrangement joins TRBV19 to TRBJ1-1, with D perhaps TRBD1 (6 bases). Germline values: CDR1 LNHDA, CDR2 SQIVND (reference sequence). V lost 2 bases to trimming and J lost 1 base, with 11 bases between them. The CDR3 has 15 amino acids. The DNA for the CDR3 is TGTGCCAGTAGTATAAGGACAGTGTGGAACACTGAAGCTTTCTTT. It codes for CASSIRTVWNTEAFF.

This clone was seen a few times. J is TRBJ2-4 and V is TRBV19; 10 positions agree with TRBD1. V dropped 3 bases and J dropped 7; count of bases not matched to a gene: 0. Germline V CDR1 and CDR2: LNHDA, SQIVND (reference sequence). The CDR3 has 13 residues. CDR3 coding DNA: TGTGCCAGTAGTATGGGACAGGGGAACATTCAGTACTTC. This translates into CASSMGQGNIQYF.

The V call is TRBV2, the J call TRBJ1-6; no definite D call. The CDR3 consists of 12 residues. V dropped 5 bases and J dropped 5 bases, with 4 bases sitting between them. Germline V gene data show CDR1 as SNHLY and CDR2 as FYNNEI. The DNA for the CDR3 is TGTGCCAGCAGTATAGATAATTCACCCCTCCACTTT. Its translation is CASSIDNSPLHF.

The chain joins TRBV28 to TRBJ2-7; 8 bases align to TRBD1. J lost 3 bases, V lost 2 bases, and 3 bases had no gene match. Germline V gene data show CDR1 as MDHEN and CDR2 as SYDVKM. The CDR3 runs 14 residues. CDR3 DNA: TGTGCCAGCAGTTTACAGGGGGCCAGCTACGAGCAGTACTTC. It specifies CASSLQGASYEQYF.

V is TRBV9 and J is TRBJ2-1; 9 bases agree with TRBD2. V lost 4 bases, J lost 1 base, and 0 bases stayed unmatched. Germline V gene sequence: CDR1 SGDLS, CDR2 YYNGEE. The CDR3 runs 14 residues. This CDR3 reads CASSLAGSYNEQFF. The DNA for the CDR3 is TGTGCCAGCAGCCTAGCGGGGTCCTACAATGAGCAGTTCTTC.

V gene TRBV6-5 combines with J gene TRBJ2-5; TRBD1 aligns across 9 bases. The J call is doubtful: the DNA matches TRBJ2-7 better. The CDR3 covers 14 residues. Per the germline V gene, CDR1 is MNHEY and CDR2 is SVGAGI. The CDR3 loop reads CASSRRDRDYEQYF. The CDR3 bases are TGTGCCAGCTCCAGACGGGACAGGGATTACGAGCAGTACTTC.

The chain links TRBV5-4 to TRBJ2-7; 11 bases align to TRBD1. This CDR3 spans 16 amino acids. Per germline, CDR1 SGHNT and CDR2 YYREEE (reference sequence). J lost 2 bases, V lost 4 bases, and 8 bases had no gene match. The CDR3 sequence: CASSGLRTGGPYEQYF. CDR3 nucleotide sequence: TGTGCCAGCAGCGGCCTCCGGACAGGGGGCCCCTACGAGCAGTACTTC.

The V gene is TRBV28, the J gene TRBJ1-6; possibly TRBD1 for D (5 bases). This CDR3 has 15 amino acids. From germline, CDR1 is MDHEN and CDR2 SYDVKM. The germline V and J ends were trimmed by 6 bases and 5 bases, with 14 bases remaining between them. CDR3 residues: CASSSGGSDNSPLHF. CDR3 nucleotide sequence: TGTGCCAGCAGCTCGGGGGGAAGTGATAATTCACCCCTCCACTTT. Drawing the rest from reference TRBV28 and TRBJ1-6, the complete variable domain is DVKVTQSSRYLVKRTGEKVFLECVQDMDHENMFWYRQDPGLGLRLIYFSYDVKMKEKGDIPEGYSVSREKKERFSLILESASTNQTSMYLCASSSGGSDNSPLHFGNGTRLTVT.